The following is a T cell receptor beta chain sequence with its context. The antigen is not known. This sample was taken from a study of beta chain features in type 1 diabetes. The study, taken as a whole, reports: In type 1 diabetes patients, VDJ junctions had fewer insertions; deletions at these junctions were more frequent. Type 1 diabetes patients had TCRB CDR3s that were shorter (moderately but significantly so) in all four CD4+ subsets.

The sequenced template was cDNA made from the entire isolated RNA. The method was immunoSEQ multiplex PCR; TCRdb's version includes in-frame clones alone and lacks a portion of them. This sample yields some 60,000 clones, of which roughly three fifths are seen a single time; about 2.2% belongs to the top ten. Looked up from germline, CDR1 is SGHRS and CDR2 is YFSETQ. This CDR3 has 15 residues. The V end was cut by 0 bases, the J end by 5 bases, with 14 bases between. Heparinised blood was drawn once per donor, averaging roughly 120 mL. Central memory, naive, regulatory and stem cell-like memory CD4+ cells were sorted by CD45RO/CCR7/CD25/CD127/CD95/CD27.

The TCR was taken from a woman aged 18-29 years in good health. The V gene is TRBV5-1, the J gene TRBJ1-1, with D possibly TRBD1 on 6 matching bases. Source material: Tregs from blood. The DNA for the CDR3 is TGCGCCAGCAGCTTGGACCCCAGGGGTAGGACTGAAGCTTTCTTT. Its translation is CASSLDPRGRTEAFF. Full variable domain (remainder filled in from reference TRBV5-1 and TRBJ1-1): KAGVTQTPRYLIKTRGQQVTLSCSPISGHRSVSWYQQTPGQGLQFLFEYFSETQRNKGNFPGRFSGRQFSNSRSEMNVSTLELGDSALYLCASSLDPRGRTEAFFGQGTRLTVV.